This TCR beta chain was retrieved from a study of cytomegalovirus exposure and HLA in healthy donors. A remark on this clone: No antigen is known for it.

Trimming stripped 6 bases from V and 2 bases from J, with 8 bases between. The CDR3 length is 14 residues. CDR1 is MNHNY and CDR2 is SVGAGI in the germline V gene (reference sequence). Study-level findings and limits: TCR association rates varied by HLA locus in a later analysis, with DRB1 highest and HLA-C lowest. Another analysis was done later, and it associated around 17,000 TCR beta sequences with HLA alleles at 0.05 false discovery rate. Per a prior analysis, the majority of TCR beta V segments were productive roughly 90% or roughly 30% of the time.

The study ran its PCR with 60 Vbeta and 13 Jbeta primers. Measured with immunoSEQ multiplex PCR; TCRdb has only the in-frame clones, and not every one. This table has 45,000 to 65,000 clones, 80% to 85% appearing once. This chain links TRBV6-6 with TRBJ1-6; D possibly corresponds to TRBD1 (5 bases). The clonotype comes from a young man in good health and CMV-seronegative. The sample was PBMCs. CDR3 coding DNA: TGTGCCAGCAGGTTGGACACCTATAATTCACCCCTCCACTTT. The encoded protein is CASRLDTYNSPLHF.